This T cell receptor (beta chain) is drawn from a study of tumor-infiltrating lymphocytes in primary liver carcinoma (dated by TCRdb to about 2017). About the study as a whole: Of the five patients (three men and two women, aged 30 to 69 years), four had hepatocellular carcinoma and one had combined HCC and intrahepatic cholangiocarcinoma. Roughly 3.65 to 7.13 million productive TCRbeta reads were obtained per sample, and no significant difference in read depth was found between tissue types. Technical replicate repertoires showed high reproducibility, with mean shared-clone rates about 0.92 and correlation coefficients above 0.95. The five patients had tumors staged T1-T3 N0M0, with maximum diameters ranging from roughly 4 to 10 cm. The study combined TCRbeta repertoire sequencing, expression microarrays and whole-exome sequencing across five regions of each liver tumor, with adjacent normal tissue and blood. A total of roughly 35 specimens from 5 patients underwent TCRbeta repertoire sequencing, comprising around 25 tumor regions, 5 adjacent noncancerous liver tissues and 5 peripheral blood samples. What the authors observed across the whole study: Because only the TCR beta chain was sequenced and unpaired alpha chains were not captured, true repertoire diversity is likely underestimated. With just four or five patients in the study, the authors point out that the findings should be validated in a larger study. Repertoire overlap was found to be higher between tumor regions (mean around 35%) than between tumor-adjacent (about 17%) or tumor-blood (about 14%) pairs, consistent with antigen-driven expansion. Because the samples were bulk and unsorted, CD4+ and CD8+ T cell repertoires could not be compared. The top 250 clones made up a significantly larger repertoire fraction in tumors than in blood (p = 0.039).

On this clonotype itself: This receptor's antigen is unknown. Sequence at one end of the junction differs from germline and may be a read error.

Using a constant-region primer and ProtoScript II reverse transcriptase, TCRbeta-specific cDNA was reverse-transcribed from around 520 ng total RNA. Three nested multiplex PCR rounds, following a slightly modified ARM-PCR procedure, were used to build the TCRbeta libraries. The first two PCR rounds used multiplex TRBV1-TRBV30 forward primers with a Cbeta reverse primer, each for about 10 cycles. A final 25-cycle PCR with Deep VentR polymerase added sample barcodes and Illumina adapters. Before sequencing, amplicons between 200 and 500 bp were purified from gel using a QIAquick gel extraction kit. TCRbeta amplicons were sequenced on an Illumina HiSeq 2500 with 250-bp paired-end reads. For the original study's pipeline: To recover full CDR3 sequences, reads were quality-trimmed using Trimmomatic v0.33 and paired reads were then merged using FLASH v1.2.11. MiGEC v1.2.1b assigned V, D and J germline segments to the rearranged TCRbeta sequences. Clonotype statistics, along with Shannon-Wiener diversity indices, were calculated using VDJtools v1.0.0. To reduce sampling bias, subsequent analyses other than the diversity analysis used only the 250 most abundant clonotypes in each sample. TCRdb passed the public sequencing reads through fastp at Q25 and MiXCR, retaining productive beta sequences. Under each unique CDR3 protein, matching rows form one entry showing the most common genes and DNA. The V and J calls and clone size come from TCRdb's table, not from the authors' own analysis. The sample table contains 85,000 to 100,000 distinct CDR3 sequences; only one count was recorded for 65% to 70% of them. Of the sample, roughly 27% falls within the top ten clones.

The germline V gene encodes CDR1 MNHEY and CDR2 SVGAGI. The CDR3 runs 13 amino acids, cysteine and phenylalanine included. Solely the CDR3 DNA is kept, with 39 bases framed from the first base. Total RNA and DNA were co-extracted without cell sorting from roughly 20-30 mg of bulk tissue using the AllPrep DNA/RNA mini kit. Between late 2015 and March 2016, five patients in China with histopathologically diagnosed primary liver carcinoma had surgical resection. At the time of sampling, the patients were treatment-naive and had chronic HBV infection. Fresh tumor and adjacent tissue pieces were bisected; one half was stored in RNAlater at -80°C, the other sent for histology.

This chain is built from TRBV6-5 and TRBJ2-1; no D gene can be assigned with confidence. The source material was tumor-adjacent normal liver tissue. This receptor was taken from a man aged 40-49 years with primary liver carcinoma and hepatitis B virus infection. The DNA is TGTGCTAGCAGTTACTCAAGAGGCGATGGGCAGTTCTTC. Translation gives CASSYSRGDGQFF.